The present entry profiles one TCR beta chain with its context. Its antigen has not been determined. This entry is derived from a study of CXCR3-negative and CXCR3-positive naive CD8 T cells (dated by TCRdb to 2018 to 2020). Looking at the study overall: Around 140 million TRB reads were obtained in total, roughly 1.5 +/- 0.3 million reads per library. Diversity and physicochemical repertoire analyses were performed on about a dozen donors pooled from two independent experiments. The TRBV-TRBJ cluster analysis covered naive subsets from 5 donors and memory cells from 3 donors. The paper's findings and limits, for the study overall: Comparably high repertoire diversity was found in both naive subsets, whereas much lower repertoire diversity was found in memory CD8+ T cells. TRBV-TRBJ usage was similar between naive CXCR3-negative and CXCR3-positive cells from the same donor, while memory cells showed distinct patterns. CXCR3 expression partially decreased after cryopreservation, so most assays used freshly isolated PBMCs. Because surface CD5, which is linked to self-reactivity in mice, was comparable between the naive subsets, TCR interaction strength was also inferred from TRB CDR3 physicochemical properties.

Sequencing used a NextSeq 550. The Human TCR Profiling Kit (MiLaboratory) was used to make UMI-labeled 5' RACE TRB cDNA libraries. The full amount of extracted RNA was used for cDNA synthesis, and the full amount of resulting cDNA was used for PCR amplification. The libraries were made side by side, with each library going through the same number of PCR cycles. In the source study's methods: MIGEC and MiXCR extracted about 50,000 +/- 10,000 unique UMI-labeled TRB cDNA molecules per library, requiring at least two reads per UMI. Each library averaged around 40,000 +/- 10,000 functional in-frame TRB CDR3 nucleotide clonotypes without stop codons. After downsampling to 5000 UMI-labeled TRB molecules per sample, diversity metrics such as normalized Shannon-Wiener and Chao1 were calculated in VDJtools. Clonotype-size-weighted physicochemical properties of the central five CDR3 residues (interaction energy, strength, volume and Kidera factor 4) were computed in VDJtools. TCRdb reprocessed the reads, and each CDR3 protein sequence is entered once, without DNA. Clone size and V and J calls follow TCRdb, not the original study. The table for this sample records tens of thousands of distinct CDR3 sequences. The ten largest clones take up around 20% of the sample.

For each CD8+ T cell subset, flow sorting was done in triplicate, and 250,000 to 300,000 cells per subset went directly into RLT lysis buffer. Standard density gradient centrifugation was used to isolate peripheral blood mononuclear cells from buffy coats. An RNeasy Mini Kit was used to extract total RNA from the sorted cells. This clonotype was obtained from a human donor in good health. Some clones in this sample may be carry-over from other donors' samples. The specimen sequenced was memory CD8+ T cells from blood. What this sample's cell subset or site label stands for: conventional CD8+ memory T cells (TMEM), sorted as controls.

The encoded CDR3 is CASSRGSVEQYF. This chain joins TRBV18 to TRBJ2-7. The CDR3, cysteine through phenylalanine, is 12 amino acids long. There is no recorded DNA. Looking up the germline V gene yields CDR1 KGHSH and CDR2 LQKENI.